These T cell receptor beta chains were read from a single sample in a study of tumor-infiltrating lymphocytes in primary liver carcinoma. TCRdb fed the multiplex PCR reads into MiXCR, producing one record per CDR3 protein. The repertoire includes fewer than 250,000 distinct CDR3 sequences, 65% of them detected once, and around 7.1% sits in the top ten. The specimen was peripheral blood. The receptors were sampled from a woman aged 55-75 years with primary liver carcinoma and hepatitis B virus infection. The CDR3 runs from the conserved cysteine through the conserved F or W. Each record gives: clone size, V gene, D gene, J gene, CDR3 DNA, CDR3 protein. The D gene is left open where the match is weak. Size tells how often a clone was seen (once, few, many) or the class of an expanded clone, and some rows leave it out.

abundance: few; v_gene: TRBV5-1; d_gene: TRBD1; j_gene: TRBJ2-7; CDR3nt: TGCGCCAGCAGCGGGGACAGGTTCTCCTACGAGCAGTACTTC; CDR3aa: CASSGDRFSYEQYF
abundance: .; v_gene: TRBV5-5; d_gene: .; j_gene: TRBJ2-5; CDR3nt: TGTGCCAGCGGCTTTGGGTTTAGGGGGGACGAGACCCAGTACTTC; CDR3aa: CASGFGFRGDETQYF
abundance: .; v_gene: TRBV7-9; d_gene: TRBD2; j_gene: TRBJ2-1; CDR3nt: TGTGCCAGCAGCTCCTTAGCGGGAATGTTGGACAATGAGCAGTTCTTC; CDR3aa: CASSSLAGMLDNEQFF
abundance: .; v_gene: TRBV5-8; d_gene: TRBD2; j_gene: TRBJ2-7; CDR3nt: TGTGCCAGCAGCTTGGGTCTAGCGGGAGTCTACGAGCAGTACTTC; CDR3aa: CASSLGLAGVYEQYF
abundance: many; v_gene: TRBV10-3; d_gene: .; j_gene: TRBJ1-2; CDR3nt: TGTGCCATCACTCGGGGGCAGGGGAACTATGGCTACACCTTC; CDR3aa: CAITRGQGNYGYTF
abundance: many; v_gene: TRBV7-8; d_gene: TRBD1; j_gene: TRBJ2-5; CDR3nt: TGTGCCAGCAGCTTTCGACAGGGGCCGTCGGAGACCCAGTACTTC; CDR3aa: CASSFRQGPSETQYF
abundance: .; v_gene: TRBV30; d_gene: .; j_gene: TRBJ1-5; CDR3nt: TGTGCCTGGAGTCCGTCGCGGGGTCGGCCCCAGCATTTT; CDR3aa: CAWSPSRGRPQHF
abundance: many; v_gene: TRBV10-2; d_gene: .; j_gene: TRBJ2-1; CDR3nt: TGCGCCAGCAGCGGGCCTTCAGGAGACAATGAGCAGTTCTTC; CDR3aa: CASSGPSGDNEQFF
abundance: .; v_gene: TRBV2; d_gene: .; j_gene: TRBJ1-5; CDR3nt: TGTGCCAGCAGTGGGGACGGTGTTAGCAATCAGCCCCAGCATTTT; CDR3aa: CASSGDGVSNQPQHF
abundance: few; v_gene: TRBV19; d_gene: TRBD2; j_gene: TRBJ2-3; CDR3nt: TGTGCCAGCAGCGGGAGGGCCGGAATTGATACGCAGTATTTT; CDR3aa: CASSGRAGIDTQYF
abundance: .; v_gene: TRBV28; d_gene: .; j_gene: TRBJ1-1; CDR3nt: TGTGCCAGTACCGTAGGGTGGGTATTGATGGCTTTCTTT; CDR3aa: CASTVGWVLMAFF
abundance: .; v_gene: TRBV12-3/TRBV12-4; d_gene: .; j_gene: TRBJ1-5; CDR3nt: TGTGCCAGCAGTGACAGCACCAATCAGCCCCAGCATTTT; CDR3aa: CASSDSTNQPQHF
abundance: once; v_gene: TRBV11-3; d_gene: .; j_gene: TRBJ2-7; CDR3nt: TGTGCCGGCAGGCCGCGACAGGAGCTCGACGAGCAGTACTTC; CDR3aa: CAGRPRQELDEQYF